The clone carrying this T cell receptor beta chain was recorded at least ten times. As yet, its antigen is unknown. The sample belongs to a study of CD8 T cells in ankylosing spondylitis. Study-level findings and limits: Blood of patients with ankylosing spondylitis appeared to be characterized by a TCR beta motif of eight highly homologous variants. Before this, some motif variants had been reported in reactive arthritis synovial fluid and blood.

The germline V gene has CDR1 MNHEY and CDR2 SMNVEV (reference sequence). The CDR3 length is 14 residues. Trimming cost V 7 bases and J 6 bases; bases outside gene matches: 7. TCRdb reanalysed the 5' RACE reads using MiXCR and keeps one entry per CDR3 protein. The table has fewer than 550,000 distinct CDR3 sequences, approximately 5.3% seen once. The clonotype originates from a male donor with ankylosing spondylitis. Sequenced material: blood, either unsorted or a sorted T cell fraction (not recorded which). This rearrangement joins TRBV27 to TRBJ2-1, with TRBD2 matching 9 bases. This CDR3 reads CASMGLAGSNEQFF. The CDR3 DNA reads TGTGCCAGCATGGGCCTAGCGGGGTCCAATGAGCAGTTCTTC.